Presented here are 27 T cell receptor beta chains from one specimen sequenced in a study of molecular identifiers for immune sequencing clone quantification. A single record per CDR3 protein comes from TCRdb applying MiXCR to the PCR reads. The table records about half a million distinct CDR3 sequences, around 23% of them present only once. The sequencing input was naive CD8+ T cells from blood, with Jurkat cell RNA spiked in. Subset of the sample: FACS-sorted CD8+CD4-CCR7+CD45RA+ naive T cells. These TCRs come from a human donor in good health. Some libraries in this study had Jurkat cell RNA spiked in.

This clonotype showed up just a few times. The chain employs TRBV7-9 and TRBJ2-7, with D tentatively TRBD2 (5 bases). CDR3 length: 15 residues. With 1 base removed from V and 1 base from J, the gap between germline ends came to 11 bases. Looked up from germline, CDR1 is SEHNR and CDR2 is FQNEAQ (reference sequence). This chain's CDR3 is CASSLVLEESYEQYF. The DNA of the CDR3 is TGTGCCAGCAGCTTAGTTCTGGAGGAGTCCTACGAGCAGTACTTC.

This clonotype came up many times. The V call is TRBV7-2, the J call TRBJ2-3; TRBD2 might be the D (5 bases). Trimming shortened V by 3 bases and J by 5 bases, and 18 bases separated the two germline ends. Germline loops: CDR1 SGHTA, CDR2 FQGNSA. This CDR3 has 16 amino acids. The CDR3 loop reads CASSFGVSGGVDTQYF. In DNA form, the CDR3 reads TGTGCCAGCAGCTTCGGGGTGTCAGGAGGTGTAGATACGCAGTATTTT.

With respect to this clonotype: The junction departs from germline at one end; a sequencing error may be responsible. CDR3 in amino acids: CASSFFGGNTIHF. CDR3 nucleotides: TGTGCCAGCAGCTTTTTCGGTGGAAACACCATACATTTT. V and J are TRBV13 and TRBJ1-3, with D unresolved. This CDR3 is 13 amino acids long. The germline gives CDR1 PRHDT, CDR2 FYEKMQ (reference sequence). Combining the CDR3 with reference TRBV13 and TRBJ1-3 gives the whole variable domain AAGVIQSPRHLIKEKRETATLKCYPIPRHDTVYWYQQGPGQDPQFLISFYEKMQSDKGSIPDRFSAQQFSDYHSELNMSSLELGDSALYFCASSFFGGNTIHFGEGSWLTVV.

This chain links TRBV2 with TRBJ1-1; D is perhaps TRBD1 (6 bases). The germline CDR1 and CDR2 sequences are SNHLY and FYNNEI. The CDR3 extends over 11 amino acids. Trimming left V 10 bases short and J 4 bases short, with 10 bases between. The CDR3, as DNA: TGTGCCACACAGGGCGTCACTGAAGCTTTCTTT. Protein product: CATQGVTEAFF.

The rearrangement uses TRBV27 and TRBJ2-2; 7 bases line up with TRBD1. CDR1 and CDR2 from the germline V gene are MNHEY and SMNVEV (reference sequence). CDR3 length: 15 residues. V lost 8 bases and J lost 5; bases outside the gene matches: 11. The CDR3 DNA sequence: TGTGCCAGCGGGGAAGGGGGCGCGTGGACCGGGGAGCTGTTTTTT. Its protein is CASGEGGAWTGELFF.

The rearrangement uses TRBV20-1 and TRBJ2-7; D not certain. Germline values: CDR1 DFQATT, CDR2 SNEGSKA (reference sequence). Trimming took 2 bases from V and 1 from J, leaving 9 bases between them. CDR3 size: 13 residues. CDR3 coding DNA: TGCAGTGCTAGACAGGATGCGTCCTACGAGCAGTACTTC. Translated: CSARQDASYEQYF.

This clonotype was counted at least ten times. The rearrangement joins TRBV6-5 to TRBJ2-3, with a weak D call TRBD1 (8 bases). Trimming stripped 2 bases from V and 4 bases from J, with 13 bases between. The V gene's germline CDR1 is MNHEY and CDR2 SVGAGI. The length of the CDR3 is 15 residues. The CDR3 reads CASSYRTGRADTQYF. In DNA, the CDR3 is TGTGCCAGCAGTTACCGGACAGGGAGGGCAGATACGCAGTATTTT.

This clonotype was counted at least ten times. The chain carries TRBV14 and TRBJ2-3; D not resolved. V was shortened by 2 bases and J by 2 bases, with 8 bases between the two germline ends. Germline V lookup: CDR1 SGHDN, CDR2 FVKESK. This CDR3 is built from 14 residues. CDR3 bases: TGTGCCAGCAGCCAATTCGACTTCACAGATACGCAGTATTTT. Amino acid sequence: CASSQFDFTDTQYF. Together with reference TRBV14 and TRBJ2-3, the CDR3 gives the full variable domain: EAGVTQFPSHSVIEKGQTVTLRCDPISGHDNLYWYRRVMGKEIKFLLHFVKESKQDESGMPNNRFLAERTGGTYSTLKVQPAELEDSGVYFCASSQFDFTDTQYFGPGTRLTVL.

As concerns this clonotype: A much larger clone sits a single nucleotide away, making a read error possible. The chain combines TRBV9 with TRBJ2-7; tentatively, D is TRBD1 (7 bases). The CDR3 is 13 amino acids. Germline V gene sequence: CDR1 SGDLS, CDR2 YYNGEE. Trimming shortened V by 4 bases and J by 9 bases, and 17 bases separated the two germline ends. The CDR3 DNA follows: TGTGCCAGCAGCCCAGGGGGGTCCGGAGCGCAGTACTTC. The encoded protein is CASSPGGSGAQYF.

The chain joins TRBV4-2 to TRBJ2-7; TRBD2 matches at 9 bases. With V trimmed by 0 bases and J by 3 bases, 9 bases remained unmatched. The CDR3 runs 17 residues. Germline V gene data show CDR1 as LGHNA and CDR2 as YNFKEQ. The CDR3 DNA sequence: TGTGCCAGCAGCCAAGAAGCGGGAGGTATTCTGTTCTACGAGCAGTACTTC. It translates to CASSQEAGGILFYEQYF.

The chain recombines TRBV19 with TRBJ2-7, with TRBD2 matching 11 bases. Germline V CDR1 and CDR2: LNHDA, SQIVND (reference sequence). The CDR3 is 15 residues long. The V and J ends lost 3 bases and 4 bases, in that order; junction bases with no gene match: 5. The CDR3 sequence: CASSIRLAGRYEQYF. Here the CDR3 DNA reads TGTGCCAGTAGTATCAGACTAGCGGGAAGATACGAGCAGTACTTC.

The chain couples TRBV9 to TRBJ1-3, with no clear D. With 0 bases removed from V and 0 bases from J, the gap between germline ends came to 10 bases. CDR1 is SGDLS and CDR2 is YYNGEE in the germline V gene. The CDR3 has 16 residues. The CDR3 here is CASSVDGTNSGNTIYF. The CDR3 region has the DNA TGTGCCAGCAGCGTAGACGGCACTAACTCTGGAAACACCATATATTTT.

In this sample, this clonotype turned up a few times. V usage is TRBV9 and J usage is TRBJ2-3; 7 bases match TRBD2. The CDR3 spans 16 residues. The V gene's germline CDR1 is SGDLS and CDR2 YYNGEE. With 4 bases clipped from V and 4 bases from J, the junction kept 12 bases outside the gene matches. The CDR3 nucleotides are TGTGCCAGCAGCCCTGCCCCGAGGAGCGGGGCAGATACGCAGTATTTT. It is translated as CASSPAPRSGADTQYF.

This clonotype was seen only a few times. DNA for the CDR3: TGTGCCAGCAGCCCACCACTAGCGGGAGAGTATGAAGAGACCCAGTACTTC. Its translation: CASSPPLAGEYEETQYF. The chain joins TRBV13 to TRBJ2-5; 11 bases line up with TRBD2. This CDR3 has 17 residues. The J segment lost 3 bases and the V segment lost 5 bases, leaving 11 bases of the junction unmatched. Germline CDR1 is PRHDT and CDR2 is FYEKMQ (reference sequence).

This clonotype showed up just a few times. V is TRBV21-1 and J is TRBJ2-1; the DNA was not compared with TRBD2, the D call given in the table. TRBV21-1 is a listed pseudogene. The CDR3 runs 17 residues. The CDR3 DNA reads TGTGCCAGCAGTGGGACTAGCGGGCGGAGCTCCTACAATGAGCAGTTCTTC. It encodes CASSGTSGRSSYNEQFF.

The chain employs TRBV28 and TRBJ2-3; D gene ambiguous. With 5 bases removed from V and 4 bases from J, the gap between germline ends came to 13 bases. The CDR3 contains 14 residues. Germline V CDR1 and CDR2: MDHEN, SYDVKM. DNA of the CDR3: TGTGCCAGCAGTCCGGAGCACAAGGCAGATACGCAGTATTTT. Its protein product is CASSPEHKADTQYF.

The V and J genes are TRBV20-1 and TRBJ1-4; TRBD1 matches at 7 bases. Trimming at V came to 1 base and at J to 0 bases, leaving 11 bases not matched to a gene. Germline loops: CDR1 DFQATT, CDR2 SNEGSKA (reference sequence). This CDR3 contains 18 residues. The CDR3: CSARVDRDRPSTNEKLFF. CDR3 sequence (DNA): TGCAGTGCTAGAGTAGATCGGGACAGACCGTCAACTAATGAAAAACTGTTTTTT.

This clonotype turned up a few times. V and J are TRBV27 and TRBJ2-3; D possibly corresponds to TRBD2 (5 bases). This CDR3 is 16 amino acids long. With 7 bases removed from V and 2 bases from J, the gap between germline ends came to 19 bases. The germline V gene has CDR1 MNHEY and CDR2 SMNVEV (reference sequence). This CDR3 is CASTPIGERNTDTQYF. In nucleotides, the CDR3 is TGTGCCAGCACCCCGATCGGGGAGAGGAACACAGATACGCAGTATTTT.

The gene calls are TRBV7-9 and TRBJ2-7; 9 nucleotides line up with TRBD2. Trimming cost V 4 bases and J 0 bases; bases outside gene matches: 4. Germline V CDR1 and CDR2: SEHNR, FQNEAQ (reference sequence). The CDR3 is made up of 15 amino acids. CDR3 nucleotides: TGTGCCAGCAGCTCACTTAGCGGGAGCTCCTACGAGCAGTACTTC. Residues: CASSSLSGSSYEQYF.

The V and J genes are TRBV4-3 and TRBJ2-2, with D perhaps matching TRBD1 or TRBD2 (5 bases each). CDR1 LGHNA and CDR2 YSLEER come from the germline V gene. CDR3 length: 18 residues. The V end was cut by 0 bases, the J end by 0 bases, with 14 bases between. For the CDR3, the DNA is TGCGCCAGCAGCCAAGATGGGGGACGGCGGGCGAACACCGGGGAGCTGTTTTTT. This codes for CASSQDGGRRANTGELFF.

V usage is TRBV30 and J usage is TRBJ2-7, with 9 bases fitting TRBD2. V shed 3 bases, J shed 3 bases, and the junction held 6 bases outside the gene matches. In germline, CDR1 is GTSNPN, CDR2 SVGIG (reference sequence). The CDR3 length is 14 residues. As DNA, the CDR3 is TGTGCCTGGAGAGGGAATAGCGGGGGCTACGAGCAGTACTTC. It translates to CAWRGNSGGYEQYF.

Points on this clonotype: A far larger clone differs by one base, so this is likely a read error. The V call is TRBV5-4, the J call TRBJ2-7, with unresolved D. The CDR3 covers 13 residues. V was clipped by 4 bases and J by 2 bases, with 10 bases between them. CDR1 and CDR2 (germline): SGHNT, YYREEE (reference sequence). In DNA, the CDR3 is TGTGCCAGCAGCCTCTCGTGGACCTACGAGCAGTACTTC. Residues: CASSLSWTYEQYF.

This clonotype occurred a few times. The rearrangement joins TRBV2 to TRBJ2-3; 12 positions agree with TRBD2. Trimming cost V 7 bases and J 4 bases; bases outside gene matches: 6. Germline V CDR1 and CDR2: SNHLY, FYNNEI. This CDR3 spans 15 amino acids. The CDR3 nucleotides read TGTGCCAGCACCTCACTAGCGGGGGGCGCAGATACGCAGTATTTT. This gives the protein CASTSLAGGADTQYF.

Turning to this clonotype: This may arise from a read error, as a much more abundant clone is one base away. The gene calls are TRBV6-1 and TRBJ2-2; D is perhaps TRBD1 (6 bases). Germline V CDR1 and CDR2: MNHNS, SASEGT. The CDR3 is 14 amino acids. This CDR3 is CASPPAGVTGKLFF. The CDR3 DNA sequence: TGTGCCAGCCCGCCCGCAGGGGTCACCGGGAAGCTGTTTTTT.

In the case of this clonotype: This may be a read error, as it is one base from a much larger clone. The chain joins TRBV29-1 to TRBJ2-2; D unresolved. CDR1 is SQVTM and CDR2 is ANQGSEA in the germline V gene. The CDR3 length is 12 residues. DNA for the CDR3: TGCAGCGTTCGTTCGAACACCGTGGAGCTGTTTTTT. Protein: CSVRSNTVELFF.

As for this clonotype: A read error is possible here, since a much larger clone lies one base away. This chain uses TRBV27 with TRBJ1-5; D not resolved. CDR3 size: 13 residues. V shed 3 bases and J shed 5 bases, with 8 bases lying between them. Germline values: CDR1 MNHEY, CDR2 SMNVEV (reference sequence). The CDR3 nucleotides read TGTGCCAGCAGTTTGACGGGTCATCAGCCCCAGCATTTT. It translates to CASSLTGHQPQHF.

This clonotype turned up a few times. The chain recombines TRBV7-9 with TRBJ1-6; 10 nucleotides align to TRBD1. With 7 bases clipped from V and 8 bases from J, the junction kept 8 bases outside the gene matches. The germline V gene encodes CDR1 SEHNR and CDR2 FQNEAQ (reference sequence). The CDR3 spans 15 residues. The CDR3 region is CASTFYGQGDSPLHF. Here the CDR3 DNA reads TGTGCCAGCACCTTTTACGGACAGGGGGATTCACCCCTCCACTTT.